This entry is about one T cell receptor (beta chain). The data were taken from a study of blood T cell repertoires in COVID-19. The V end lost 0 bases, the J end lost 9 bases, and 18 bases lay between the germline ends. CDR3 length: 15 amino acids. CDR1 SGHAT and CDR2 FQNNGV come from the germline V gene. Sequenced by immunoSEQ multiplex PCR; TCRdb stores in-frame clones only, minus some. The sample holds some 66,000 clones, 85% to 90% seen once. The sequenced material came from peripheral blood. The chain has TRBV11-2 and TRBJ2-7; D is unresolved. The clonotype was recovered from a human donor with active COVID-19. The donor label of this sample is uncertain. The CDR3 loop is CASSLDLGNPTWQYF. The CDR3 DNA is TGTGCCAGCAGCTTAGATCTGGGCAACCCTACGTGGCAGTACTTC.